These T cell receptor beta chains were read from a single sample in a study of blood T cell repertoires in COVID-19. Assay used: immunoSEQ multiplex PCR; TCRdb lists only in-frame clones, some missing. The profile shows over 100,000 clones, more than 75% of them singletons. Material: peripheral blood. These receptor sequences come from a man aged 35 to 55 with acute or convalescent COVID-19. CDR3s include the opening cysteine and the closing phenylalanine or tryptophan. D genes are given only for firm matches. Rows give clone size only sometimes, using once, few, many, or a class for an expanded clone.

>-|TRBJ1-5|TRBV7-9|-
CASSLGGGNQPQHF
TGTGCCAGCAGCCTCGGTGGAGGCAATCAGCCCCAGCATTTT
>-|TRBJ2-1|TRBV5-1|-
CASSRDSSSYNEQFF
TGCGCCAGCAGCCGGGACTCTAGCTCCTACAATGAGCAGTTCTTC
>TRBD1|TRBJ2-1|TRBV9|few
CASSVGGQWNEQFF
TGTGCCAGCAGCGTAGGGGGACAGTGGAATGAGCAGTTCTTC
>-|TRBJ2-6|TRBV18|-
CASSPEVMGANVLTF
TGTGCCAGCTCACCAGAGGTGATGGGGGCCAACGTCCTGACTTTC
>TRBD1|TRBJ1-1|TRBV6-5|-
CASPRTGGNTEAFF
TGTGCCAGCCCGCGAACAGGGGGGAACACTGAAGCTTTCTTT
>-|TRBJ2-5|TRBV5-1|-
CASSLGLQNQETQYF
TGCGCCAGCAGCTTGGGTCTACAGAACCAAGAGACCCAGTACTTC
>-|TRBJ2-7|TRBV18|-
CASSPDLLAWEQYF
TGTGCCAGCTCACCAGATTTGCTAGCTTGGGAGCAGTACTTC
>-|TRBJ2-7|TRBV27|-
CASSPVAESGYEQYF
TGTGCCAGCAGTCCCGTAGCGGAGTCGGGCTACGAGCAGTACTTC
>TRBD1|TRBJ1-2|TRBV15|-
CATSRPGQNYGYTF
TGTGCCACCAGCAGACCGGGACAGAACTATGGCTACACCTTC
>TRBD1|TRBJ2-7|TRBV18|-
CASRTGGAYEQYF
TGTGCCAGCCGGACAGGGGGCGCGTACGAGCAGTACTTC
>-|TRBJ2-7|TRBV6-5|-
CASRIVDEQYF
TGTGCCAGCAGGATAGTAGACGAGCAGTACTTC
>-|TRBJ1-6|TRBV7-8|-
CASSDGLSAGALHF
TGTGCCAGCAGCGACGGACTATCGGCTGGGGCCCTCCACTTT
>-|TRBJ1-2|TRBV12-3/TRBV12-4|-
CASSPSLNYGYTF
TGTGCCAGCAGTCCCTCTTTAAACTATGGCTACACCTTC
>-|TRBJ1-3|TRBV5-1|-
CASSWDNAGNTIYF
TGCGCCAGCAGCTGGGACAACGCGGGAAACACCATATATTTT
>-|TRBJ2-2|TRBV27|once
CASSLGGAVYTGELFF
TGTGCCAGCAGTTTGGGGGGAGCGGTGTACACCGGGGAGCTGTTTTTT
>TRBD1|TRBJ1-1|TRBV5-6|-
CASSGVTGGVSGTEAFF
TGTGCCAGCAGCGGAGTGACAGGGGGTGTTAGCGGCACTGAAGCTTTCTTT
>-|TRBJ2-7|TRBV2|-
CASREASYEQYF
TGTGCCAGTAGAGAGGCATCCTACGAGCAGTACTTC
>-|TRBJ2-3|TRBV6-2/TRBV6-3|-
CASSTRNPATDTQYF
TGTGCCAGCAGTACCAGGAACCCAGCCACAGATACGCAGTATTTT
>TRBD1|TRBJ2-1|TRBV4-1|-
CASSKGQGYSDEQFF
TGCGCCAGCAGCAAGGGACAGGGGTATTCGGATGAGCAGTTCTTC
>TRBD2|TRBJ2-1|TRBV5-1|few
CASSLGGSYNEQFF
TGCGCCAGCAGCTTGGGCGGGAGTTACAATGAGCAGTTCTTC
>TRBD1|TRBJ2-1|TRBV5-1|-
CASSLGQGDNEQFF
TGCGCCAGCAGCTTGGGGCAGGGGGACAATGAGCAGTTCTTC
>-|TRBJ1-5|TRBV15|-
CATSRVAGENQPQHF
TGTGCCACCAGCAGAGTGGCAGGCGAGAATCAGCCCCAGCATTTT
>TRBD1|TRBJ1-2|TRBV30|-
CAWSPLTGHHGYTF
TGTGCCTGGAGTCCCCTGACAGGGCACCATGGCTACACCTTC
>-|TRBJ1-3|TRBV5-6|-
CASSLAGVGTIYF
TGTGCCAGCAGCTTGGCGGGGGTTGGCACCATATATTTT
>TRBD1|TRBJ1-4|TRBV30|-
CASETGGEEKLFF
TGTGCCTCAGAGACAGGGGGCGAGGAAAAACTGTTTTTT
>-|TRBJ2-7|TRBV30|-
CAWSAPAGGPSYEQYF
TGTGCCTGGAGTGCCCCGGCAGGAGGGCCCTCCTACGAGCAGTACTTC
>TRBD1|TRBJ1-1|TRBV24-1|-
CATSDSDRGGDTEAFF
TGTGCCACCAGTGATTCGGACAGGGGAGGTGACACTGAAGCTTTCTTT
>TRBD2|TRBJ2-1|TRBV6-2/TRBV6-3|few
CASSYQRLAGGRDEQFF
TGTGCCAGCAGTTACCAGCGACTAGCGGGGGGGCGGGATGAGCAGTTCTTC
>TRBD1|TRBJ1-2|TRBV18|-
CASSPGTGIGYTF
TGTGCCAGCTCACCGGGGACAGGGATCGGCTACACCTTC
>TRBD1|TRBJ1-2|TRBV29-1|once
CSVETGDANYGYTF
TGCAGCGTTGAAACAGGGGATGCCAACTATGGCTACACCTTC
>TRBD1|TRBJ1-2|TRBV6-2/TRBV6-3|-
CASSYPPQGANGYTF
TGTGCCAGCAGTTACCCCCCACAGGGGGCTAACGGCTACACCTTC
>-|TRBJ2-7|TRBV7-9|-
CASSSKPTGEQYF
TGTGCCAGCAGCTCGAAACCGACAGGTGAGCAGTACTTC
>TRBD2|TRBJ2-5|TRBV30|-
CAWRTSGGSQYF
TGTGCCTGGAGGACATCGGGGGGGTCCCAGTACTTC
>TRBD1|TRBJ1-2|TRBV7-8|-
CASSPRDRGDYGYTF
TGTGCCAGCAGCCCCCGGGACAGGGGGGACTATGGCTACACCTTC
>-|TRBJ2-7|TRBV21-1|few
CASSKRAGTYEQYF
TGTGCCAGCAGCAAAAGGGCAGGGACCTACGAGCAGTACTTC
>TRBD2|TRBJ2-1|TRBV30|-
CATGGGPYNEQFF
TGTGCCACCGGCGGGGGGCCCTACAATGAGCAGTTCTTC
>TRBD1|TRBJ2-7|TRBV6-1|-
CASSEVNQGAFVEQYF
TGTGCCAGCAGTGAAGTAAATCAGGGGGCCTTTGTCGAGCAGTACTTC
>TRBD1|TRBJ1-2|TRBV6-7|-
CARTKPGGGSYGYTF
TGTGCCAGAACCAAGCCAGGGGGCGGTTCGTATGGCTACACCTTC
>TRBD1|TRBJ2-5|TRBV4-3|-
CASSPGMTGGGEGETQYF
TGCGCCAGCAGCCCGGGCATGACAGGGGGCGGAGAAGGGGAGACCCAGTACTTC
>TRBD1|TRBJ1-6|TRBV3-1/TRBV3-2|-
CASSHKTGAPGSPLHF
TGTGCCAGCAGCCACAAAACAGGGGCGCCCGGCTCACCCCTCCACTTT
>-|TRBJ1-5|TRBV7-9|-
CASSLDFQPQHF
TGTGCCAGCAGCTTAGACTTCCAGCCCCAGCATTTT
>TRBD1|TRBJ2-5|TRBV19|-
CASSMVLAAGGWKTQYF
TGTGCCAGTAGTATGGTCCTCGCGGCAGGGGGTTGGAAGACCCAGTACTTC
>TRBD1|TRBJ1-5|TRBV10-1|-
CASSLHITGGLDQPQHF
TGCGCCAGCAGCCTACATATTACAGGGGGATTGGATCAGCCCCAGCATTTT
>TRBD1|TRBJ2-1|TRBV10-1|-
CASSRNRGLRDNEQFF
TGCGCCAGCAGTAGAAACAGGGGCCTCAGGGACAATGAGCAGTTCTTC
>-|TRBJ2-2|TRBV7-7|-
CASSIDTANTGELFF
TGTGCTAGCAGCATCGACACCGCGAACACCGGGGAGCTGTTTTTT